A selection of T cell receptor beta chains follows, all from one sample in a study of regulatory T cells in long-lasting Graves disease. A single record per CDR3 protein comes from TCRdb applying MiXCR to the multiplex PCR reads. Of about 540,000 distinct CDR3 sequences in the sample, roughly 14% are singletons; the top ten hold roughly 9.7%. The sample also formed part of further work on T cells in Graves' hyperthyroidism and ophthalmopathy.

Material: peripheral blood mononuclear cells (PBMCs), obtained at new diagnosis, from a patient treated with antithyroid drugs. These TCRs come from a man aged 30 to 39 with Graves disease. The CDR3 runs from the conserved cysteine through the conserved F or W. D genes are given only for firm matches. Clone size is stated in some rows and not others, as once, few, many or a class when expanded.

v_gene	j_gene	abundance	d_gene	CDR3nt	CDR3aa
TRBV2	TRBJ1-3	many	NA	TGTGCCAGCACCCATTTGACGAGCTCTGGAAACACCATATATTTT	CASTHLTSSGNTIYF
TRBV24-1	TRBJ1-1	many	NA	TGTGCCACCAGTGTGGGGAACACTGAAGCTTTCTTT	CATSVGNTEAFF
TRBV19	TRBJ1-2	few	NA	TGTGCCAGTAGTATAGAAGTAACAACGTTTAACTATGGCTACACCTTC	CASSIEVTTFNYGYTF
TRBV28	TRBJ2-7	many	NA	TGTGCCAGCAGTTTAGACCCAGGTTTTTATACCTACGAGCAGTACTTC	CASSLDPGFYTYEQYF
TRBV10-3	TRBJ2-3	few	NA	TGTGCCACCGCAGATAGCGGAACCACAGAAGCGCAGTATTTT	CATADSGTTEAQYF
TRBV30	TRBJ2-1	NA	NA	TGTGCCTGGAGAAAAAGCGGGCTAAACTACAATGAGCAGTTCTTC	CAWRKSGLNYNEQFF
TRBV10-2	TRBJ2-5	NA	TRBD2	TGCGCCAGCAGGGGAGCGGGAGCAGAGACCCAGTACTTC	CASRGAGAETQYF
TRBV5-8	TRBJ2-6	many	TRBD2	TGTGCCAGGGGACTTAGCGGGAGGAGATCTGGGGCCAACGTCCTGACTTTC	CARGLSGRRSGANVLTF
TRBV6-5	TRBJ2-3	few	NA	TGTGCCAGCAATTACGCAGCGGCTAGCACAGATACGCAGTATTTT	CASNYAAASTDTQYF
TRBV9	TRBJ1-1	NA	NA	TGTGCCAGCAGCGTACAGGGAAGGACTGAAGCTTTCTTT	CASSVQGRTEAFF
TRBV6-1	TRBJ1-2	NA	TRBD1	TGTGCCGGCAGTGAAGTAGGGGGCGGGGGCTATGGCTACACCTTC	CAGSEVGGGGYGYTF
TRBV7-9	TRBJ2-7	many	NA	TGTGCCAGCAGCTTCCCCATGGGCAGGGAGGAGGACGAGCAGTACTTC	CASSFPMGREEDEQYF
TRBV14	TRBJ2-4	few	NA	TGTGCCAGCAGCCAAAGGCCCGGAGCGGGCAAAAACATTCAGTACTTC	CASSQRPGAGKNIQYF
TRBV10-1	TRBJ2-7	many	NA	TGCGCCAGCAGCGCCCTCCGGGAGCAGTACTTC	CASSALREQYF
TRBV12-3/TRBV12-4	TRBJ2-3	many	TRBD2	TGTGCCAGCAGTTGGGCCGGGACTAGCGCGTATTTT	CASSWAGTSAYF
TRBV12-3/TRBV12-4	TRBJ2-5	many	NA	TGTGCCAGCAGTTCCCCCCCAGGGACCCAGTACTTC	CASSSPPGTQYF
TRBV5-1	TRBJ1-4	NA	NA	TGCGCCAGCAGCCAAACCCCCAGGGCGGAAAAACTGTTTTTT	CASSQTPRAEKLFF
TRBV5-1	TRBJ2-3	many	NA	TGCGCCAGCAGCTTGTCGGGCTCCCGCACAGATACGCAGTATTTT	CASSLSGSRTDTQYF
TRBV6-2/TRBV6-3	TRBJ2-7	many	TRBD2	TGTGCCAGCGGACCACTGAGAACGGGAGGCGGGGGCGAGCAGTACTTC	CASGPLRTGGGGEQYF
TRBV16	TRBJ1-1	many	NA	TGTGCCAGCAGCCAATTGGTGGGCCTGGACACTGAAGCTTTCTTT	CASSQLVGLDTEAFF
TRBV7-3	TRBJ2-2	few	NA	TGTGCCAGCAGCCCCGGGACCGACACCGGGGAGCTGTTTTTT	CASSPGTDTGELFF
TRBV2	TRBJ1-4	many	NA	TGTGCCAGCAGTGAAGCGGGGGTAGGGGAAAAACTGTTTTTT	CASSEAGVGEKLFF
TRBV20-1	TRBJ2-1	few	NA	TGCAGTGCTAGATCTGGAGGCGTCTACAATGAGCAGTTCTTC	CSARSGGVYNEQFF
TRBV9	TRBJ2-1	NA	NA	TGTGCCAGCAGCGTAGTAGGGACCTCGGTGGGAGAAGGTGTCTTCTTC	CASSVVGTSVGEGVFF
TRBV2	TRBJ2-3	many	TRBD2	TGTGCCAGCCTGCGCGGGACTAGTCTCGAAACGCAGTATTTT	CASLRGTSLETQYF
TRBV12-5	TRBJ2-5	many	NA	TGTGCTAGTGGTTTGGTAGAGTCTCTGGAGACCCAGTACTTC	CASGLVESLETQYF
TRBV7-8	TRBJ1-1	many	NA	TGTGCCAGCAGCCCCTCGCTGGGGTCGAAGGCTGAAGCTTTCTTT	CASSPSLGSKAEAFF
TRBV6-1	TRBJ2-7	NA	TRBD2	TGTGCCAGCAGCCGCTCGAGCGGGACCTACGAGCAGTACTTC	CASSRSSGTYEQYF
TRBV10-2	TRBJ2-5	NA	NA	TGCGCCAGCAGTGTCGGAGGGGGGGGTTTCTCGGAGACCCAGTACTTC	CASSVGGGGFSETQYF
TRBV19	TRBJ2-1	NA	NA	TGTGCCAGTAGTATAAGAGGAACGAGCTCCTACAATGAGCAGTTCTTC	CASSIRGTSSYNEQFF
TRBV29-1	TRBJ2-1	many	NA	TGCAGCGTTCAGGTTAACTCCTACAATGAGCAGTTCTTC	CSVQVNSYNEQFF
TRBV14	TRBJ2-1	many	NA	TGTGCCAGCAGCCCCGGGCCTAGCCGGCTGGAGCAGTTCTTC	CASSPGPSRLEQFF
TRBV7-9	TRBJ2-7	many	TRBD1	TGTGCCAGCAGCCCCTCGCGCGGGACAGGGGGCGAGCAGTACTTC	CASSPSRGTGGEQYF
TRBV6-7	TRBJ2-1	few	NA	TGTGCCAGCGATCCGAGCTCCTACAATGAGCAGTTCTTC	CASDPSSYNEQFF
TRBV20-1	TRBJ2-2	NA	NA	TGCAGTGTGAGGCTACCCACGAACACCGGGGAGCTGTTTTTT	CSVRLPTNTGELFF
TRBV20-1	TRBJ1-2	many	NA	TGCAGTGCTAGACAGGGTTACTATGGCTACACCTTC	CSARQGYYGYTF
TRBV2	TRBJ1-5	many	TRBD1	TGTGCCGGTCGGGACAGGGAGACTGATCAGCCCCAGCATTTT	CAGRDRETDQPQHF